Listed below are T cell receptor beta chains from one sample, sequenced in a study of post-analysis software for immune sequencing data. A single record per CDR3 protein comes from TCRdb applying MiXCR to the PCR reads. The sample includes roughly 540,000 distinct CDR3 sequences, approximately 31% of them seen just once. Sequencing used blood. Receptors originate from a girl under 18 with multiple sclerosis. The CDR3 runs from the conserved cysteine through the conserved F or W. Each record gives: clone size, D gene, V gene, J gene, CDR3 DNA, CDR3 protein. The D gene is left open where the match is weak. Clone size, where shown, is once, few, many, or a class for clones that have expanded.

size: NA; D: TRBD1; V: TRBV4-2; J: TRBJ2-7; DNA: TGTGCCAGCAGCCAAGACCCACCAGGGGGCCTTATCTACGAGCAGTACTTC; CDR3: CASSQDPPGGLIYEQYF
size: few; D: TRBD1; V: TRBV5-1; J: TRBJ2-1; DNA: TGCGCCAGCAGCTCGTCCCGGGACAGGGGGCAAAACAATGAGCAGTTCTTC; CDR3: CASSSSRDRGQNNEQFF
size: NA; D: NA; V: TRBV4-1; J: TRBJ1-5; DNA: TGCGCCAGCAGCCAAGAATATGCAGGGGCGGGCCAGCCCCAGCATTTT; CDR3: CASSQEYAGAGQPQHF
size: few; D: NA; V: TRBV5-1; J: TRBJ1-4; DNA: TGCGCCAGCAGCCGAGCGCCTGGACATAATGAAAAACTGTTTTTT; CDR3: CASSRAPGHNEKLFF
size: few; D: NA; V: TRBV20-1; J: TRBJ1-1; DNA: TGCAGTGCTAGAGGAACCAACACTGAAGCTTTCTTT; CDR3: CSARGTNTEAFF
size: few; D: NA; V: TRBV6-2/TRBV6-3; J: TRBJ2-6; DNA: TGTGCCAGCAGTCGGGACGGAGGATCCGGGGCCAACGTCCTGACTTTC; CDR3: CASSRDGGSGANVLTF
size: NA; D: NA; V: TRBV29-1; J: TRBJ1-4; DNA: TGCAGCGTTATTATGGATTCTGAAAAACTGTTTTTT; CDR3: CSVIMDSEKLFF
size: NA; D: NA; V: TRBV7-2; J: TRBJ2-7; DNA: TGTGCCAGCAGCTTAGCCCCAGGGCCCTTCTACGAGCAGTACTTC; CDR3: CASSLAPGPFYEQYF
size: NA; D: NA; V: TRBV20-1; J: TRBJ2-1; DNA: TGCAGTGCTATTCGACGCCCTTCGGACAATGAGCAGTTCTTC; CDR3: CSAIRRPSDNEQFF
size: NA; D: NA; V: TRBV12-3/TRBV12-4; J: TRBJ2-7; DNA: TGTGCCAGCAGTTTAGTTATGGGACGCCCGGGCGGAACCTACGAGCAGTACTTC; CDR3: CASSLVMGRPGGTYEQYF
size: NA; D: NA; V: TRBV10-3; J: TRBJ2-5; DNA: TGTGCCATCAGTGAGTCGTCCCCCGATAAATGGGGGACCCAGTACTTC; CDR3: CAISESSPDKWGTQYF
size: NA; D: NA; V: TRBV7-2; J: TRBJ1-5; DNA: TGTGCCAGCGGCTTAGGTCCAGGGGCGCGGGATCAGCCCCAGCATTTT; CDR3: CASGLGPGARDQPQHF
size: few; D: NA; V: TRBV6-1; J: TRBJ1-2; DNA: TGTGCCAGCAGTGTTGGTTTTGAGAACTATGGCTACACCTTC; CDR3: CASSVGFENYGYTF
size: NA; D: TRBD1; V: TRBV4-1; J: TRBJ1-2; DNA: TGCGCCAGCAGCCAAGGGCCACAGGGGGCGAGGGACTATGGCTACACCTTC; CDR3: CASSQGPQGARDYGYTF
size: NA; D: NA; V: TRBV7-2; J: TRBJ2-4; DNA: TGTGCCAGCAGCTTAGGGCTAGGTTGGGGGGACATTCAGTACTTC; CDR3: CASSLGLGWGDIQYF
size: once; D: NA; V: TRBV28; J: TRBJ2-1; DNA: TGTGCCAGCAGTTTATACAGGGAGCCTTACAATGAGCAGTTCTTC; CDR3: CASSLYREPYNEQFF
size: few; D: NA; V: TRBV9; J: TRBJ2-1; DNA: TGTGCCAGCAGCGTAGGACGCACAAGCTCCTACAATGAGCAGTTCTTC; CDR3: CASSVGRTSSYNEQFF
size: NA; D: NA; V: TRBV11-2; J: TRBJ1-5; DNA: TGTGCCAGCAGCCTAAACCAAGATCAGCCCCAGCATTTT; CDR3: CASSLNQDQPQHF
size: NA; D: NA; V: TRBV11-3; J: TRBJ2-5; DNA: TGTGCCAGCAGCTTAGGGTCCTGGGATCAAGAGACCCAGTACTTC; CDR3: CASSLGSWDQETQYF
size: NA; D: NA; V: TRBV27; J: TRBJ1-2; DNA: TGTGCCAGCAGTTTGTTGGGCTCAGGCACTTCTAACTATGGCTACACCTTC; CDR3: CASSLLGSGTSNYGYTF
size: many; D: NA; V: TRBV27; J: TRBJ2-4; DNA: TGCGCCAGCAGCTTGGCCGTAGCCAAAAACATTCAGTACTTC; CDR3: CASSLAVAKNIQYF
size: NA; D: NA; V: TRBV6-1; J: TRBJ1-2; DNA: TGTGCCAGCAGTGAAGGGATCCAGTCTGGCTACACCTTC; CDR3: CASSEGIQSGYTF
size: NA; D: NA; V: TRBV19; J: TRBJ1-5; DNA: TGTGCCAGTAGTACGGACCCCGGCAATCAGCCCCAGCATTTT; CDR3: CASSTDPGNQPQHF
size: NA; D: NA; V: TRBV3-1; J: TRBJ2-7; DNA: TGTGCCAGCAGCCAAGATGGCTATAGGAATGAGCAGTACTTC; CDR3: CASSQDGYRNEQYF
size: few; D: NA; V: TRBV5-1; J: TRBJ2-7; DNA: TGCGCCAGCAGCTTGGGGGGAAATACGTACGAGCAGTACTTC; CDR3: CASSLGGNTYEQYF
size: few; D: NA; V: TRBV27; J: TRBJ2-3; DNA: TGTGCCAGCAGTTTTGACCCCACAGATACGCAGTATTTT; CDR3: CASSFDPTDTQYF
size: NA; D: TRBD2; V: TRBV7-9; J: TRBJ2-5; DNA: TGTGCCAGCAGCTTCACCGGGACTAGCGCATTAGAGACCCAGTACTTC; CDR3: CASSFTGTSALETQYF
size: NA; D: NA; V: TRBV20-1; J: TRBJ2-5; DNA: TGCAGTGCTAGGCGACCCCTAATTCCCAGCAATGAGCAGTACTTC; CDR3: CSARRPLIPSNEQYF
size: few; D: TRBD1; V: TRBV12-3/TRBV12-4; J: TRBJ1-1; DNA: TGTGCCAGCAGTTTCCGGACAGGACCAGTGGACACTGAAGCTTTCTTT; CDR3: CASSFRTGPVDTEAFF